This T cell receptor (beta chain) originates from a study of regulatory T cells in long-lasting Graves disease. Notes on the study in general: Analyses excluded thyroid tissue, covering peripheral blood alone.

This clonotype was seen a few times. Its specificity is not known. Germline CDR1 is PRHDT and CDR2 is FYEKMQ (reference sequence). There are 14 residues in the CDR3. V shed 1 base and J 8 bases; nucleotides not matched to a gene: 5. The time point was: newly diagnosed GD, antithyroid drugs for less than 3 months. PBMCs were the source of the RNA used for TCR sequencing. The peripheral blood volume drawn was 7.5 to 9.5 milliliters, and it was collected into EDTA tubes. Researchers made TCR beta libraries by using iRepertoire HTBI primers and running Arm-PCR on CDR3 regions. Using its own MiXCR run on the multiplex PCR reads, TCRdb lists one record per CDR3 protein. The data contain 500,000 or so distinct CDR3 sequences, around 16% of them singletons. These data also featured in a second study, about T cells in Graves' hyperthyroidism and ophthalmopathy. This second study says: The study left out patients who had uncontrolled infection, other autoimmune disease, pregnancy or lactation. Blood shared most expanded thyroid clonotypes above 0.001.

The receptor was isolated from a man in his forties with Graves disease. The chain combines TRBV13 with TRBJ1-3; 7 positions match TRBD1. The material was peripheral blood mononuclear cells (PBMCs), obtained at new diagnosis, from a patient treated with antithyroid drugs. DNA of the CDR3: TGTGCCAGCAGCTTAGAGGGGGCCGGGGACACCATATATTTT. Encoded protein: CASSLEGAGDTIYF.